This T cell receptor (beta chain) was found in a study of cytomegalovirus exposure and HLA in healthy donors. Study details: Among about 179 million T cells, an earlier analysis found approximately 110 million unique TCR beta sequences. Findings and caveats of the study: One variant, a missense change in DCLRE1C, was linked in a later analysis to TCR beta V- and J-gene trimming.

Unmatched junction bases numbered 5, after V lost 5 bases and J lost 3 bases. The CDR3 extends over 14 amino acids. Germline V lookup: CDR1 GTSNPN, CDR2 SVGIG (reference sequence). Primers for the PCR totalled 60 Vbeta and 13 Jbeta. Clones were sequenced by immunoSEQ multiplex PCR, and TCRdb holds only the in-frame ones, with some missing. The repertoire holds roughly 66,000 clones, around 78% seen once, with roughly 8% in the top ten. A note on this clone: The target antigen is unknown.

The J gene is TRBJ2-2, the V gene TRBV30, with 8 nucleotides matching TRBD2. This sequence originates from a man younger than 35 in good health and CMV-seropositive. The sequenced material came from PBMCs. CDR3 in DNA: TGTGCCTGGGGCAAACTAGCGGACACCGGGGAGCTGTTTTTT. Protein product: CAWGKLADTGELFF.